The T cell receptor beta chain under discussion was sequenced for a study of T cells after yellow fever vaccination (dated by TCRdb to between 2018 and 2020). Study-level background: The SMART-Seq v4 Ultra Low Input RNA kit was used to prepare libraries from fractions with low cell numbers. To follow T-cell clones before and after primary and booster YFV17D yellow fever vaccination, bulk TCR alpha and beta repertoires were sequenced over time. The cohort comprised two healthy male donors, one aged 18 to 30 and one aged 30 to 39 years. Bulk PBMC replicates and cell subsets were isolated from blood drawn at multiple timepoints before and after both primary and secondary immunization. The full study reports these points: A small fraction of clonotypes appeared in both the CD4 and CD8 compartments, likely as a result of convergent recombination. Compared with the primary T-cell response, the secondary T-cell response was faster but weaker, reaching its peak on day 5 rather than on day 15. The study included only a couple of donors, which limits how far the findings can be generalized. Most clones expanded after primary vaccination (almost 97% of CD4 and 88% of CD8) were re-detected after the booster, suggesting that broad memory maintenance occurred. Because abundant contaminating clonotypes from the bulk population could be contained in FACS-sorted repertoires, computational filtering was required.

A word on this clonotype: The specificity of this receptor is unknown. Nothing much larger sits one base from this clone, and base qualities are not available.

This sample was sequenced with an Illumina NovaSeq 6000. TCR cDNA was made using 5'RACE template switching, a step that added a universal primer site and unique molecular identifiers. cDNA synthesis was primed from both the TCR alpha and TCR beta constant segments. Library amplification involved two PCR steps, and the second step added sample barcodes and sequencing adapters. Libraries were sequenced on Illumina HiSeq 2500 (2x100 bp) or NovaSeq (2x150 bp). Concerning the study's data processing: Demultiplexing of reads and collapsing into UMI consensus sequences were performed with MIGEC, and V(D)J alignment was carried out with MiXCR. Clonotypes responding to the vaccine were identified with edgeR on replicate PBMC samples, with the criteria of FDR below 0.01 and a log2 fold change above 5 up to day 15. Each bulk clonotype received a CD4 or CD8 identity based on whether the sequenced CD4 or CD8 repertoire contained that clonotype at higher abundance. TCRdb reprocessing: public reads trimmed at Q25 with fastp, clones called with MiXCR, in-frame beta chains kept. Identical CDR3 proteins give one entry, which carries the most common genes and DNA. The V and J calls here are based on TCRdb, not the publication. The sample table holds about 210,000 distinct CDR3 sequences, of which 2.5% to 3.5% were seen once. The ten largest clones represent around 3.3% of the sample.

The CDR3 spans 13 residues, from the cysteine through the phenylalanine. The sequence is cut down to CDR3 DNA, 39 bases in frame from base 1. Trimming takes 7 bases from V and 7 bases from J, and the germline ends sit 17 bases apart. From a lookup of the germline V gene, CDR1 and CDR2 are SGHRS and YFSETQ. In light of the paper, this sample's treatment or condition label describes: live attenuated yellow fever vaccine strain. A standard Ficoll-Paque protocol was used to isolate PBMCs from peripheral blood. Dynabeads CD4 and CD8 positive selection kits were used to isolate the CD4 and CD8 T-cell fractions. RNA was extracted with TriZol from bulk PBMCs, CD4 and CD8 fractions, and dextramer-positive and dextramer-negative fractions.

This receptor chain uses TRBV5-1 and TRBJ2-5; TRBD1 might be the D gene, on 6 matching bases. The specimen was CD4+ T cells sorted from PBMCs, collected 10 days after the yellow fever booster vaccination. The sequence was collected from a man aged 18 to 30 who received the YFV17D yellow fever vaccine. The CDR3 protein sequence reads: CASGQNFVRTQYF. The nucleotide sequence reads as follows: TGCGCCAGCGGACAGAACTTTGTGCGGACCCAGTACTTC.